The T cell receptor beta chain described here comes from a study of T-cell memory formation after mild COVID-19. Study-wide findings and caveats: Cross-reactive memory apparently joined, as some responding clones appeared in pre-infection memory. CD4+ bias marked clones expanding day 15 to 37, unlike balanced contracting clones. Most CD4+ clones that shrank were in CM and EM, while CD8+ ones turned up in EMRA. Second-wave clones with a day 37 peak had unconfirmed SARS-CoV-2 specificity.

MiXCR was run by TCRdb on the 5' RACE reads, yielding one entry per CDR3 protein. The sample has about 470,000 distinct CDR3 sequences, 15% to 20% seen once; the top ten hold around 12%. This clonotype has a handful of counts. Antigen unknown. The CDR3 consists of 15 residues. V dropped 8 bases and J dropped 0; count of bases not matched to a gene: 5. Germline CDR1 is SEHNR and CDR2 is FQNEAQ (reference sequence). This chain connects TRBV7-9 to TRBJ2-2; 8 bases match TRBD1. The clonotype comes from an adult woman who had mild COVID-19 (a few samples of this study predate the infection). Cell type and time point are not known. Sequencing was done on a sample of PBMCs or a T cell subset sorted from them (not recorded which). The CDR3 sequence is CASETGETNTGELFF. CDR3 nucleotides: TGTGCCAGCGAGACAGGGGAAACGAACACCGGGGAGCTGTTTTTT.